This T cell receptor (beta chain) derives from a study of cytomegalovirus exposure and HLA in healthy donors (dated by TCRdb to about 2017). In terms of the full investigation: In an earlier analysis of about 560 of the donors, roughly 300 Gb of sequence data and 117 million unique TCR beta sequences from 150 million to 200 million T cells were reported. Roughly 300 gigabases of sequencing data and around 87 million unique TCR sequences were included in an early release covering around 600 HLA-typed donors. Among the approximately 420 genotyped donors, 75% to 90% belonged to the genetic ancestry cluster associated with self-reported Caucasian donors. The study was designed to test whether signatures of past pathogen exposure could be identified by cataloging public T cell receptors. The study profiled the T cell repertoires of 500 to 800 subjects by immunosequencing and related them to cytomegalovirus serostatus. A separate validation cohort of 90 to 150 different subjects was used in addition to the roughly 670-subject first cohort. To predict cytomegalovirus infection status, the study brought together high-throughput TCR immunosequencing, statistical association of individual TCRs with disease status, and machine learning. In a later analysis, previously published TCR beta repertoires from roughly 710 donors were re-analyzed and high-resolution HLA genotyping was added so that TCR occurrence patterns could be studied. Rather than using new phenotypic data, the later analysis identified candidate immune exposures from TCR beta sequences and from how often those sequences occurred across donors. To decide whether each TCR beta V gene segment behaved as functional or pseudogenic, an earlier analysis of 587 of the donors relied on high-throughput TCR beta sequencing. Alongside the repertoire data, information on donor age, sex, ethnicity and CMV serostatus was compiled. Genome-wide SNP genotypes for about 60% of the 666 donors were used in a later genetic analysis, which treated that subset as a discovery cohort. All discovery cohort repertoires had been generated using a single sequencing platform. HLA typing included class I and class II loci at four-digit resolution. Typing coverage varied by locus: roughly 629-640 donors for A, B, C, DRB1 and DQB1; approximately 500 for DQA1; some 610 for DPA1; roughly 470 for DPB1. Because of strong linkage in the cohort, five DR-DQ haplotypes were treated as single units for association and clustering. Among 300 to 500 genotyped donors of the cohort, an average of approximately 200,000 unique TCR beta nucleotide sequences was sequenced per donor, of which 15% to 20% were non-productive. Findings and caveats that apply to the study as a whole: The classifier was reported to diagnose cytomegalovirus status with high specificity and sensitivity in both the original cohort and the validation cohort. The only immune exposure information available for the cohort was CMV serostatus. The authors suggested that the approach could potentially be extended to other disease states and immunological phenotypes. In an earlier analysis of about 600 of the donors, most TCR beta V segments appeared in productive rearrangements about 87% or about 30% of the time, broadly matching IMGT annotations. In the study, around 160 TCR beta chains were listed as associated with cytomegalovirus. In a later analysis, several top co-occurrence clusters were reported to appear linked to parvovirus B19, influenza, CMV and Epstein-Barr virus. A group of highly shared sequence variants was considered likely to be a technical artifact of the sequencing pipeline. A later genetic analysis associated a missense DCLRE1C variant with V-gene and J-gene trimming of TCR beta chains, and an independent cohort replicated the association. Compared with the 666-donor mean, donors in an Asian-associated ancestry cluster had fewer N-insertions in productive TCRs, according to a later genetic analysis. In this cohort, only TCR beta chains were sequenced, and detectable features were limited by the absence of alpha or paired-chain data. A later analysis found that TCR association rates varied across HLA loci, with DRB1 alleles showing the most associated TCRs and HLA-C alleles the fewest. The presence/absence analyses assumed that sequencing depth was roughly uniform across donors, and that assumption may not be true. A later analysis found that HLA-associated TCR beta chains were more clonally expanded and had lower generation probabilities than equally common non-associated chains. Because some donors lacked HLA typing at each locus, the association tests relied only on the typed subset. In vitro tests confirmed that a few of the cytomegalovirus-associated TCR beta chains recognize cytomegalovirus antigens. While some public TCRs were present in many individuals, most TCR sequences turned up only very rarely across donors. The 87-base-pair reads could not distinguish some IMGT-functional V segments, including TRBV6-2 and TRBV6-3, so those segments were excluded. Correlated functional status among segregating V segments might reflect linkage disequilibrium, but an unknown experimental factor could not be ruled out. Because counts were too low, roughly 17 rarely observed V segments, including chromosome 9 orphons, were left out of the earlier analysis of about 500 of the donors. Most CMV-associated TCR beta chains appeared to be HLA-restricted in a later analysis, and the HLA associations seemed to be driven largely by CMV exposure. In a later analysis, about 17,000 TCR beta sequences were associated with specific HLA alleles at a false discovery rate of 0.05. A further reported finding was that TCR beta sequences accurately predicted the HLA-A and HLA-B alleles for most subjects in the first cohort. Assigning TCR associations to individual alleles was difficult when HLA alleles, especially DR and DQ, strongly co-occurred.

Concerning this clone: Which antigen it targets is not known. No qualities accompany the bases; no much larger clone lies one base away.

The protocol used for the library was the immunoSEQ multiplex PCR assay. For the multiplex PCR, a mixture combining 60 forward primers for TCR Vbeta segments and 13 reverse primers for TCR Jbeta segments was used. A multiplex PCR assay on genomic DNA amplified the CDR3 region of rearranged TCR beta genes. The amplified TCR beta libraries were sequenced on the Illumina HiSeq System as 87-base-pair reads. In the source study's methods: In a later analysis, tens of millions of unique TCR beta chains were counted across the 666 repertoires, and around 10 million of these chains were shared by at least two donors. Raw reads were error-corrected and collapsed into unique sequences with a nearest-neighbor algorithm that merged closely related sequences to remove PCR and sequencing errors. Alignment of CDR3 sequences to IMGT reference sequences was used to assign V, D and J gene segments. For a sequence to be retained, a match of at least six nucleotides was required to both a V gene segment and a J gene segment. A rearrangement was called productive if the CDR3 had no stop codons and remained in frame with V and J, and every other rearrangement was called non-productive. Following IMGT convention, CDR3 was defined as the stretch from the second conserved V-encoded cysteine to the conserved J-encoded phenylalanine. Sequences without an unambiguous match to a single V gene segment were excluded from the earlier analysis of 587 of the donors. In an earlier analysis of more than 500 of the donors, a V segment was called functional when productive rearrangements were above 56.7%, and segregating when the standard deviation between donors exceeded 5%. A statistical classification framework was built for diagnosing cytomegalovirus status from the catalog of TCR beta chain sequences. In a later analysis, TCR nucleotide sequences were compared against IMGT/GENE-DB human TR gene sequences so that V and J genes could be assigned. In a later analysis, CDR3 sequences and most-parsimonious VDJ recombination scenarios were assigned using the TCRdist pipeline. In a later analysis, each TCR beta chain was defined by its CDR3 amino acid sequence together with its V-gene family, and reads without a unique V-gene family were excluded. As a way to deal with suspected cross-contamination and a sequencing artifact, a later analysis dropped under 600 nucleotide sequences that were highly shared and had low generation probability. In a later analysis, a clonal expansion index was calculated for each public chain from normalized within-repertoire ranks of inferred template counts. In a later analysis, generation probabilities were computed using a VDJ recombination model fitted to out-of-frame rearrangements, and the results were checked against IGoR. In a later analysis, TCR-TCR, TCR-HLA and TCR-CMV co-occurrence was scored with hypergeometric tests, and a repertoire-size bias correction was applied to TCR pairs. False discovery rates were estimated in a later analysis by permuting HLA or CMV assignments 20 times. In a later analysis, co-occurring TCRs were grouped using DBSCAN, with TCRdist sequence similarity added in when clustering inside HLA-allele-positive subsets. Co-occurrence clustering excluded repertoires with fewer than 30,000 or more than 120,000 public chains, plus five with anomalous nucleotide sharing. TCRdb took over this immuneACCESS table, retaining in-frame rearrangements with V and J assigned. Such tables are incomplete; in checked studies, under half of the missing clones stem from an unresolved V gene, and the remainder is unexplained. That table furnishes V, J and clone size, whereas the DNA furnished D and trimming. The sample records 150,000 to 200,000 clones, roughly 81% of which are singletons. Of the sample, approximately 5% is held by the ten largest clones.

The cohort comprised hundreds of healthy bone marrow donors. At the time of sampling, every cohort member was nominally healthy, though immune exposures that went unrecorded were likely present. The donor tested CMV seropositive and was one of the 289 seropositive cohort members. A peripheral blood sample was provided by each donor, and peripheral blood mononuclear cells were used for TCR beta sequencing. Genomic DNA extraction from the blood cell samples was performed with the Qiagen DNeasy Blood Extraction Kit. From the cysteine through the phenylalanine, the CDR3 covers 16 amino acids. The entry retains the CDR3 DNA only, 48 bases that are in frame from base 1. Looking up the germline V gene yields CDR1 SGHTA and CDR2 FQGNSA. Relative to germline, V is missing 1 base and J is missing 4 bases, with 8 bases of the junction outside any gene match.

Sequenced sample: PBMCs. This receptor was taken from a woman between 18 and 29 years old in good health and CMV-seropositive. In this chain, TRBV7-2 is recombined with TRBJ2-7, with TRBD2 identical over 9 junction bases. The CDR3: CASSLGGLADLYEQYF. The nucleotides read TGTGCCAGCAGCTTAGGGGGACTAGCCGACCTTTACGAGCAGTACTTC. The full variable domain, completed from the reference TRBV7-2 and TRBJ2-7 proteins outside the CDR3, reads GAGVSQSPSNKVTEKGKDVELRCDPISGHTALYWYRQSLGQGLEFLIYFQGNSAPDKSGLPSDRFSAERTGGSVSTLTIQRTQQEDSAVYLCASSLGGLADLYEQYFGPGTRLTVT.